This T cell receptor beta chain derives from a study of blood T cell repertoires in COVID-19. Study in general: T cells, B-cell-depleted T cells, or PBMCs provided the cDNA or gDNA that served as material.

Clones were read by immunoSEQ multiplex PCR, and TCRdb kept only the in-frame ones, dropping some. The sample holds around 250,000 clones, about 83% seen once. This clone was seen only once. The CDR3 is made up of 13 amino acids. Trimming left V 5 bases short and J 9 bases short, with 17 bases between. The germline V gene encodes CDR1 SGHVS and CDR2 FQNEAQ. Sequencing input: peripheral blood. This chain links TRBV7-8 with TRBJ2-7; possible D gene TRBD1, 6 bases. The sequence derives from a man aged 80 or over with acute or convalescent COVID-19. The CDR3 loop is CASSPGQAGVQYF. The CDR3, as DNA: TGTGCCAGCAGCCCGGGACAAGCAGGAGTGCAGTACTTC.